This paragraph reports one T cell receptor (beta chain). Its antigen remains unidentified. Researchers ran the PCR with 60 Vbeta and 13 Jbeta primers. Method: immunoSEQ multiplex PCR; TCRdb's copy keeps in-frame clones and lacks some. The sample records approximately 120,000 clones, about four fifths being singletons. This sample stems from a study of cytomegalovirus exposure and HLA in healthy donors. J lost 3 bases, V lost 7 bases, and 14 bases had no gene match. CDR1 is SGHVS and CDR2 is FQNEAQ in the germline V gene. This CDR3 comprises 16 residues. Overall study findings and caveats: Researchers reported from a later analysis that most CMV-associated TCR beta chains appeared HLA-restricted.

V is TRBV7-8 and J is TRBJ1-1; 7 bases line up with TRBD1. Sequences were obtained from PBMCs. This sequence was found in a woman in her thirties or forties in good health and CMV-seropositive. The CDR3 DNA reads TGTGCCAGCACCCCAGGGGGAATCAGACAAGACACTGAAGCTTTCTTT. Translating gives CASTPGGIRQDTEAFF. Looking up the rest from reference TRBV7-8 and TRBJ1-1 gives the full variable domain: GAGVSQSPRYKVAKRGQDVALRCDPISGHVSLFWYQQALGQGPEFLTYFQNEAQLDKSGLPSDRFFAERPEGSVSTLKIQRTQQEDSAVYLCASTPGGIRQDTEAFFGQGTRLTVV.